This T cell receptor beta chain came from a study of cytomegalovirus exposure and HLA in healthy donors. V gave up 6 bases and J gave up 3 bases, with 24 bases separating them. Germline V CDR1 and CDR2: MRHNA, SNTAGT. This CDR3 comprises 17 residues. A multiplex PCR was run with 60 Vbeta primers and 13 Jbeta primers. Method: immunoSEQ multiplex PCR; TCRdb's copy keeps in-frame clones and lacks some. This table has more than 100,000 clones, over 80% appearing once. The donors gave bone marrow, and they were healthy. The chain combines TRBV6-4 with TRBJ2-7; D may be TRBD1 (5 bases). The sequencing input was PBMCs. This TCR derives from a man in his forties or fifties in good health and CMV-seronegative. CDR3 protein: CASRGTWGQEPNYEQYF. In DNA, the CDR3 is TGTGCCAGCAGAGGAACCTGGGGCCAGGAGCCAAACTACGAGCAGTACTTC.